This entry concerns a single TCR beta chain. What antigen it recognizes has not been identified. Base qualities are missing; no much larger clone stands one base away. TCRbeta CDR3 regions were sequenced with the immunoSEQ Assay. After extraction, genomic DNA underwent amplification by bias-controlled multiplex PCR, followed by high-throughput sequencing. Per the source publication's procedure: To quantify the absolute abundance of every unique TCRbeta CDR3 region, sequences were collapsed and filtered. T cell fraction was estimated by normalizing TCRbeta template counts to usable DNA, with usable DNA measured through amplification of reference genes found in all nucleated cells. Repertoire TCRs were annotated as SARS-CoV-2-specific by exact matching of V gene, CDR3 amino acid sequence and J gene to a known reactive TCR set. The reference SARS-CoV-2 TCR set was obtained from MIRA and was filtered for enrichment in COVID-19-positive ImmuneCODE repertoires, whereby public or cross-reactive TCRs were removed. Drawing on the MIRA antigens, annotated TCRs were analysed further at the level of specific ORF or position within ORF. Depth was the summed frequency of annotated unique rearrangements, while breadth was defined as annotated unique rearrangements over total unique productive rearrangements. TCR breadth was compared between groups using two-sided Wilcoxon rank-sum tests. Not all clones reach the TCRdb copy of this immuneACCESS table, which keeps in-frame sequences only. Checked studies attribute under half of the gap to unresolved V genes and leave the rest unexplained. V and J calls and clone size are as listed in that table; D and trimming were resolved from the DNA. The sample has 300,000 to 500,000 clones on record, 70% to 90% of them singletons. The top ten constitute under 3.5% of the sample.

The meaning of the sample's treatment or condition label: approximately 18 received Ad26.COV2.S at low or high dose, single or two shots; several received placebo; per-sample allocation not given. Repertoires of vaccine and placebo recipients were sequenced from samples taken on day 63 after the first injection. In Cohort 1b, around 25 adults aged 18-55 years were enrolled at a single site in Boston, USA, between 29 July and 7 August 2020. Ad26.COV2.S was a replication-incompetent adenovirus type 26 vector expressing a prefusion-stabilized SARS-CoV-2 spike protein from the original Wuhan strain. This entry is derived from a study of Ad26.COV2.S vaccination and SARS-CoV-2 variants listed by TCRdb under 2021. Notes on the research overall: Vaccine-arm donors came from COV1001, a multicentre, randomized, double-blind, placebo-controlled phase I-IIa trial of Ad26.COV2.S in healthy adults. Ad26.COV2.S was given intramuscularly at 5x10^10 or 1x10^11 viral particles, as a single shot or as two shots 56 days apart. A total of roughly 32 samples were included in the TCR-sequenced set, comprising about 20 Ad26.COV2.S vaccine recipients, 5 placebo recipients and 8 SARS-CoV-2 convalescent individuals. TCRbeta repertoire sequencing was used to assess the specificity and breadth of SARS-CoV-2-reactive T cell receptors after Ad26.COV2.S vaccination. Trial participants were randomized into five groups of five: low-dose or high-dose Ad26.COV2.S given once or twice, or placebo on both occasions. Investigators remained blinded to trial group allocation during experiments and outcome assessment. What the study reported, not specific to this receptor: Comparable non-spike TCR breadth was observed between vaccine and placebo recipients, consistent with only spike being contained in the vaccine. Comparing responses between vaccine doses or regimens was not something the study was powered to do. After vaccination, spike-specific CD8+ and CD4+ T cell responses were reported to show substantial breadth. Spike-specific TCR breadth was higher in Ad26.COV2.S recipients than in placebo recipients (P = 0.0014). The authors noted that the TCR breadth and depth analyses may have underestimated total T cell responses.

Its CDR3 holds 13 amino acids, cysteine through phenylalanine. CDR3 DNA is the only sequence kept; it has 39 bases, read in frame from the first base. V and J are truncated by 6 bases and 3 bases respectively, leaving an intervening sequence of 11 bases. The germline V gene (reference sequence) yields WNHNN for CDR1 and SYGVQD for CDR2. The sequence was collected from a person between 18 and 65 years old who received the Ad26.COV2.S COVID-19 vaccine or a placebo. The sample in question was peripheral blood, obtained in a trial of Ad26.COV2.S vaccine versus placebo. The rearrangement joined TRBV10-1 to TRBJ1-2; no D gene can be assigned with confidence. For the CDR3, the sequence is CASSRGLDYGYTF. In nucleotide form, the sequence is TGCGCCAGCAGCAGAGGACTAGACTATGGCTACACCTTC.